A selection of T cell receptor beta chains follows, all from one sample in a study of T cells after yellow fever vaccination. From the 5' RACE reads, TCRdb called clonotypes with MiXCR, one entry per CDR3 protein. The sample has fewer than 650,000 distinct CDR3 sequences, just over 20% seen once. This material consisted of PBMCs, taken roughly 20 days after the first yellow fever vaccination. The receptors derive from a man aged 18 to 35 who received the YFV17D yellow fever vaccine. The conserved cysteine and the conserved F or W are not part of the CDR3 here. Each record gives: J gene, V gene, CDR3 protein.

TRBJ1-3,TRBV7-9,ASSLALGNTIY
TRBJ2-5,TRBV18,ASSSLARGETQY
TRBJ1-2,TRBV12-3/TRBV12-4,ASSRDRGRGGYT
TRBJ2-5,TRBV18,ASSPLRTEEETQY
TRBJ2-1,TRBV4-1,ASSQVTGNHEQF
TRBJ2-1,TRBV9,ASSWGGAWDEQF
TRBJ1-6,TRBV5-1,ASRAGSSYNSPLH
TRBJ1-2,TRBV19,ASTFNPGTSGYT
TRBJ2-5,TRBV1,TSSQEGQVAGGREETQY
TRBJ2-6,TRBV3-1,ASSQGALTANVLT
TRBJ1-2,TRBV28,ASRYMGTLYGYT
TRBJ1-6,TRBV27,ASSLTDWRSPLH
TRBJ2-2,TRBV5-1,ASSLGLTGELF
TRBJ1-1,TRBV11-2,ASSSQTNTEAF
TRBJ2-3,TRBV6-5,ASSYGVTDTQY
TRBJ2-3,TRBV5-1,ASSLWRDTDTQY
TRBJ2-3,TRBV6-1,ASRREVADTQY
TRBJ1-5,TRBV9,ASSAEGKGQGLSGNQPQH
TRBJ1-4,TRBV7-2,ASSLSNSGEKLF
TRBJ2-2,TRBV7-3,ASSLQAAGELF
TRBJ1-2,TRBV10-3,AISFLREGANGYT
TRBJ1-6,TRBV27,ASSLSSYNSPLH